This TCR beta chain was observed in a study of Ad26.COV2.S vaccination and SARS-CoV-2 variants. Assay used: immunoSEQ multiplex PCR; TCRdb lists only in-frame clones, some missing. Of nearly 95,000 clones listed, less than 85% are singletons. The ends lost 2 bases at V and 3 bases at J; junction bases unmatched: 7. The CDR3 has 17 amino acids. Germline loops: CDR1 MDHEN, CDR2 SYDVKM. On this clone itself: Its target is unknown.

Broader study findings: Placebo recipients and vaccine recipients were similar in non-spike TCR breadth. Vaccinees showed greater spike-specific TCR breadth than placebo recipients.

The chain links TRBV28 to TRBJ2-2, with 9 bases matching TRBD1. The sequence came from a human donor who had recovered from COVID-19. Here the sequenced sample was peripheral blood, taken after recovery from COVID-19. The CDR3 nucleotides read TGTGCCAGCAGTTTAGGGGTAGGGACAGGGTACACCGGGGAGCTGTTTTTT. This sequence encodes CASSLGVGTGYTGELFF.